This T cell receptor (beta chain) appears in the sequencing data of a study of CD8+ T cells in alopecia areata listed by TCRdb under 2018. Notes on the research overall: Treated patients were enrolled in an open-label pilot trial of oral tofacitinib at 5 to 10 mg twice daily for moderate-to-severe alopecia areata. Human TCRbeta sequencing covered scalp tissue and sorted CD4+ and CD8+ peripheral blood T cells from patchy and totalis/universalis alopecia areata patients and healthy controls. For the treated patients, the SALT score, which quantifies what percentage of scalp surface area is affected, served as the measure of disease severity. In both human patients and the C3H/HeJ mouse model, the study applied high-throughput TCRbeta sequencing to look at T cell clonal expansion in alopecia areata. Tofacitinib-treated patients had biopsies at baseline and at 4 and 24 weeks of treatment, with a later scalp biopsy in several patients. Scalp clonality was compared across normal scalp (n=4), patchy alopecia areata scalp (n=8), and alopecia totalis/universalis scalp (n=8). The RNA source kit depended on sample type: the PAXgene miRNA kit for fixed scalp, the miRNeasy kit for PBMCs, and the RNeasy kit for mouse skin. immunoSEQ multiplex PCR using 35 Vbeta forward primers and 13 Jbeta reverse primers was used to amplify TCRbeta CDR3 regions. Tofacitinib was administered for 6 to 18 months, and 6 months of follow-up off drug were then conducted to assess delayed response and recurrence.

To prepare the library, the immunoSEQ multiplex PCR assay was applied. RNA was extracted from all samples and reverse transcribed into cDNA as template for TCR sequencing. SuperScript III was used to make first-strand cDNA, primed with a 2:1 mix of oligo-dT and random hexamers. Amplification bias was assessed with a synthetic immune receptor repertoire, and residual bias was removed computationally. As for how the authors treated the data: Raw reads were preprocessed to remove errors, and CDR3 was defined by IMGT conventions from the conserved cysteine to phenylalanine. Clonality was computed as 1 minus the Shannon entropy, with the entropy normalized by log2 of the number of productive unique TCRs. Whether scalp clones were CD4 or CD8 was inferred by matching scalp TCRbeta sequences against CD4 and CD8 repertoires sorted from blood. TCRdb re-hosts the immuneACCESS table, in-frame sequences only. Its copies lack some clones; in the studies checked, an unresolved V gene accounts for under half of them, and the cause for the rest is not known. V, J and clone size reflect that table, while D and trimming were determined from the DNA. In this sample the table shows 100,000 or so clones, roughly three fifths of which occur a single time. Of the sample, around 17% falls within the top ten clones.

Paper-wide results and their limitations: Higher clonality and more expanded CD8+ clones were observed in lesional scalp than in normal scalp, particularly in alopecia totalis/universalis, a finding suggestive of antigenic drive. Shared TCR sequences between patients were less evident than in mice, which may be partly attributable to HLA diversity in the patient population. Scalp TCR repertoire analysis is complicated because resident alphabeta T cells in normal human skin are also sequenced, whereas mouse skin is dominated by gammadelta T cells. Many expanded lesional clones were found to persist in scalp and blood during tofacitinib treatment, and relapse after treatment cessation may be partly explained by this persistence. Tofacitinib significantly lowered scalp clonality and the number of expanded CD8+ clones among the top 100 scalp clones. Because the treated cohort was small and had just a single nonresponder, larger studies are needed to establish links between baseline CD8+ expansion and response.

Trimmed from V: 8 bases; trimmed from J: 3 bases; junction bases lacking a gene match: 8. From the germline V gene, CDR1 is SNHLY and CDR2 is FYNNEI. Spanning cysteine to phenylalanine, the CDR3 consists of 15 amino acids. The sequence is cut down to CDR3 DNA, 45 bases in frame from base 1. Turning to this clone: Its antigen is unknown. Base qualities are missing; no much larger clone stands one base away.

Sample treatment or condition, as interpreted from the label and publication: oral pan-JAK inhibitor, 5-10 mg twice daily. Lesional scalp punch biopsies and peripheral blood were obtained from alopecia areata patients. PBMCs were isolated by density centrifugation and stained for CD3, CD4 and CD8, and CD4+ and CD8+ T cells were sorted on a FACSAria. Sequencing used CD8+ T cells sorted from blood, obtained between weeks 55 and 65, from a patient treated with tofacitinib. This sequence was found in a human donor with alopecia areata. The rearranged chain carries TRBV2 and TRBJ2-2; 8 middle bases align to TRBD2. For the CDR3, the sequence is CASREGSGYTGELFF. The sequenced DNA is TGTGCCAGCCGGGAGGGTTCGGGTTACACCGGGGAGCTGTTTTTT. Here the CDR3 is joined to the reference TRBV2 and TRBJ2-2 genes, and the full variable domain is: EPEVTQTPSHQVTQMGQEVILRCVPISNHLYFYWYRQILGQKVEFLVSFYNNEISEKSEIFDDQFSVERPDGSNFTLKIRSTKLEDSAMYFCASREGSGYTGELFFGEGSRLTVL.